A single sample gave rise to the 5 T cell receptor beta chains below, sequenced in a study of technical replicates of blood from a handful of donors. The protocol was immunoSEQ multiplex PCR, while the TCRdb copy is restricted to in-frame clones and leaves out a portion. Here the sample spans approximately 70,000 clones, about 97% being singletons. Sequences were obtained from T cells isolated from PBMCs. The receptors originated from a human donor in good health.

This clone occurred once. The genes are TRBV10-3 and TRBJ1-2; D perhaps matches TRBD1 (6 bases). Trimming cost V 0 bases and J 5 bases, with 10 bases left between them. Germline CDR1 is ENHRY and CDR2 is SYGVKD. The CDR3 runs to 14 residues. CDR3 sequence (DNA): TGTGCCATCAGTGAGTCGAAGGGGGAGTATGGCTACACCTTC. Its protein is CAISESKGEYGYTF.

The chain links TRBV25-1 to TRBJ1-1; D is unresolved. This CDR3 comprises 13 residues. V was shortened by 3 bases and J by 4 bases, with 9 bases between the two germline ends. Germline V lookup: CDR1 MGHDK, CDR2 SYGVNS. This chain's CDR3 is CASSEGRATEAFF. CDR3 in DNA: TGTGCCAGCAGTGAGGGGAGGGCCACTGAAGCTTTCTTT.

This chain links TRBV9 with TRBJ1-4; TRBD1 matches at 7 bases. J gave up 8 bases and V 0 bases, and 13 bases lay outside the gene matches. Germline V gene lookup returns CDR1 SGDLS and CDR2 YYNGEE. The CDR3 totals 17 residues. CDR3 nucleotides: TGTGCCAGCAGCGTAGGCGTACAGGGGCGGGGAGCAGAAAAACTGTTTTTT. Translation gives CASSVGVQGRGAEKLFF. The variable domain in full, completed from reference TRBV9 and TRBJ1-4, reads DSGVTQTPKHLITATGQRVTLRCSPRSGDLSVYWYQQSLDQGLQFLIQYYNGEERAKGNILERFSAQQFPDLHSELNLSSLELGDSALYFCASSVGVQGRGAEKLFFGSGTQLSVL.

V is TRBV28 and J is TRBJ1-5; 8 bases agree with TRBD1. The germline CDR1 and CDR2 sequences are MDHEN and SYDVKM. The CDR3 totals 16 residues. Germline trimming cut 3 bases from V and 5 bases from J; bases unmatched to any gene: 9. The CDR3 nucleotides are TGTGCCAGCAGTTTGTTACTCCAGGGGGCTTATCAGCCCCAGCATTTT. Translated, it gives CASSLLLQGAYQPQHF.

The chain couples TRBV5-5 to TRBJ2-7, with 10 bases fitting TRBD1. J gave up 6 bases and V 4 bases, and 10 bases lay outside the gene matches. The CDR3 loop spans 15 amino acids. The V gene's germline CDR1 is SGHKS and CDR2 YYEKEE (reference sequence). The CDR3 spells CASSRQGAVPAEQYF. DNA for the CDR3: TGTGCCAGCAGCCGACAGGGGGCGGTTCCCGCCGAGCAGTACTTC.